The 32 T cell receptor beta chains reported below all come from one sample, sequenced in a study of blood T cell repertoires in COVID-19. Here immunoSEQ multiplex PCR was the method, and the copy in TCRdb shows in-frame clones only, minus some. In the table there are about 330,000 clones, 65% to 90% of which are singletons. Sample: PBMCs or T cells enriched from blood (not recorded which). Receptors were obtained from a young woman who had recovered from COVID-19.

This clone was seen just once. V gene TRBV21-1 combines with J gene TRBJ1-2; the DNA was not used to check the table's D call, TRBD1. TRBV21-1 is a pseudogene locus. The CDR3 is 15 residues long. CDR3 nucleotides: TGTGCCAGCAGCACCCCCACTAGGGGGCGGAATGGCTACACCTTC. This codes for CASSTPTRGRNGYTF.

CDR3 loop: CATGGLQEETQYF. For the CDR3, the DNA is TGCGCCACTGGGGGACTCCAAGAAGAGACCCAGTACTTC. The chain links TRBV4-1 to TRBJ2-5; TRBD2 is a possible D gene (6 bases). Per germline, CDR1 MGHRA and CDR2 YSYEKL. The CDR3 is 13 residues long. Trimming took 10 bases from V and 3 from J, leaving 15 bases between them.

The chain employs TRBV25-1 and TRBJ2-1, with TRBD1 identical over 7 bases. V lost 3 bases, J lost 7 bases, and 12 bases stayed unmatched. CDR3 size: 16 residues. CDR1 is MGHDK and CDR2 is SYGVNS in the germline V gene. The CDR3 nucleotides are TGTGCCAGCAGTGATACCAAGGGGGCGTCATTAAATGAGCAGTTCTTC. The encoded protein is CASSDTKGASLNEQFF.

DNA for the CDR3: TGCAGCGTTGAAAATCGGACAGGGGGGATCACTGAAGCTTTCTTT. Translated, it gives CSVENRTGGITEAFF. The J gene is TRBJ1-1, the V gene TRBV29-1, with 10 bases identical to TRBD1. Trimming at V came to 2 bases and at J to 4 bases, leaving 7 bases not matched to a gene. Per the germline V gene, CDR1 is SQVTM and CDR2 is ANQGSEA. There are 15 residues in the CDR3.

V usage is TRBV5-8 and J usage is TRBJ2-3; possibly TRBD2 for D (7 bases). Per the germline V gene, CDR1 is SGHTS and CDR2 is YDEGEE. The CDR3 is 14 amino acids. V was pared by 6 bases and J by 1 base, with 12 bases between. This CDR3 reads CASKGGSGTDTQYF. CDR3 nucleotide sequence: TGTGCCAGCAAGGGGGGGAGCGGCACAGATACGCAGTATTTT.

This clone occurred a few times. CDR3 in amino acids: CAWSDGQGVTEAFF. The CDR3, as DNA: TGTGCCTGGAGTGACGGACAGGGAGTCACTGAAGCTTTCTTT. V and J are TRBV30 and TRBJ1-1; 8 nucleotides align to TRBD1. J lost 4 bases, V lost 1 base, and 5 bases had no gene match. The CDR3 runs 14 residues. CDR1 is GTSNPN, CDR2 SVGIG, per germline (reference sequence).

This chain uses TRBV11-2 with TRBJ1-2; D not certain. The CDR3 spans 14 residues. The V gene's germline CDR1 is SGHAT and CDR2 FQNNGV. The V and J ends lost 3 bases and 0 bases respectively, with 8 bases between them. The DNA of the CDR3 is TGTGCCAGCAGCTTTGAACTTTCTAACTATGGCTACACCTTC. It translates to CASSFELSNYGYTF.

This sequence joins TRBV19 and TRBJ1-6; the match to TRBD1 covers 7 bases. The CDR3 consists of 18 residues. After removal of 4 bases from V and 1 base from J, the junction contained 10 bases not matched to a gene. Germline CDR1 reads LNHDA; CDR2 reads SQIVND (reference sequence). CDR3 DNA sequence: TGTGCCAGTAGTAACCGACAGGGAGTGGGTTCCTATAATTCACCCCTCCACTTT. This codes for CASSNRQGVGSYNSPLHF.

The gene calls are TRBV27 and TRBJ1-1; tentatively, D is TRBD1 (5 bases). The CDR3 length is 16 residues. The germline gives CDR1 MNHEY, CDR2 SMNVEV (reference sequence). V was shortened by 6 bases and J by 3 bases, with 20 bases between the two germline ends. The CDR3 nucleotides are TGTGCCAGCAGGCCCATTCTGCGGGGGACCGACACTGAAGCTTTCTTT. Translation gives CASRPILRGTDTEAFF.

V usage is TRBV13 and J usage is TRBJ2-1; 9 bases are shared with TRBD1. The V segment lost 5 bases and the J segment 4 bases; nucleotides outside the gene matches: 6. The CDR3 is 15 residues long. Germline V gives CDR1 PRHDT, CDR2 FYEKMQ (reference sequence). CDR3 coding DNA: TGTGCCAGCAGCCCCCGGGACAGGGTGTACAATGAGCAGTTCTTC. This gives the protein CASSPRDRVYNEQFF.

This rearrangement joins TRBV30 to TRBJ2-7; D possibly corresponds to TRBD1 (7 bases). Germline CDR1 reads GTSNPN; CDR2 reads SVGIG (reference sequence). V was trimmed by 4 bases and J by 2 bases, leaving 15 bases between them. This CDR3 is built from 14 residues. The DNA for the CDR3 is TGTGCCTGGACATACAGGGGAGGTACCTACGAGCAGTACTTC. The encoded protein is CAWTYRGGTYEQYF.

This clone was picked up a small number of times. V gene TRBV5-1 combines with J gene TRBJ1-1; 7 bases agree with TRBD1. Germline trimming cut 2 bases from V and 1 base from J; bases unmatched to any gene: 8. Per germline, CDR1 SGHRS and CDR2 YFSETQ. This CDR3 is 16 amino acids long. The CDR3 spells CASSFLPGQTNTEAFF. CDR3 sequence (DNA): TGCGCCAGCAGCTTCTTACCGGGACAGACGAACACTGAAGCTTTCTTT.

The chain employs TRBV28 and TRBJ1-6, with 8 bases matching TRBD1. The CDR3 runs 15 residues. Trimming removed 10 bases from V and 6 bases from J; junction bases left unmatched: 11. Germline assignment: CDR1 MDHEN and CDR2 SYDVKM. The CDR3 DNA is TGTGCCACGGGACAGGACCGACCGCTTAATTCACCCCTCCACTTT. As protein: CATGQDRPLNSPLHF.

This chain connects TRBV7-8 to TRBJ2-3; 9 bases align to TRBD2. There are 15 residues in the CDR3. V lost 5 bases and J lost 4; bases outside the gene matches: 7. CDR1 SGHVS and CDR2 FQNEAQ come from the germline V gene. The CDR3 DNA reads as TGTGCCAGCAGCATTGGACTAGCGAGGGCAGATACGCAGTATTTT. Translation: CASSIGLARADTQYF.

V usage is TRBV13 and J usage is TRBJ2-1; TRBD2 is a possible D gene (5 bases). This CDR3 is built from 14 residues. V shed 2 bases and J shed 10 bases, with 15 bases lying between them. Germline V gives CDR1 PRHDT, CDR2 FYEKMQ (reference sequence). The CDR3 is CASSLSGLGSEQFF. CDR3 nucleotides: TGTGCCAGCAGCTTAAGTGGACTCGGAAGCGAGCAGTTCTTC.

Worth noting for this clone: Other nucleotide sequences from this sample produce the same CDR3. This sequence joins TRBV27 and TRBJ1-1; the D gene is possibly TRBD1 (5 bases). Trimming took 5 bases from V and 5 from J, leaving 12 bases between them. The CDR3 extends over 13 amino acids. The germline CDR1 and CDR2 sequences are MNHEY and SMNVEV (reference sequence). DNA for the CDR3: TGTGCCAGCAGTCTCGGGGGGGGTACTGAAGCTTTCTTT. It yields the protein CASSLGGGTEAFF.

This clone was picked up one time. The chain links TRBV10-1 to TRBJ2-1, with 11 bases identical to TRBD2. The germline CDR1 and CDR2 sequences are WNHNN and SYGVQD (reference sequence). The CDR3 extends over 15 amino acids. V lost 6 bases and J lost 7; bases outside the gene matches: 8. The CDR3 sequence: CASSGSGRGSNEQFF. Here the CDR3 DNA reads TGCGCCAGCAGCGGTAGCGGGAGGGGGTCGAATGAGCAGTTCTTC.

The rearrangement links TRBV30 to TRBJ1-1; a weak D match, TRBD1 (5 bases). The CDR3 has 12 residues. Deletions cut 5 bases from V and 3 bases from J, with 10 bases between. Germline CDR1 GTSNPN, CDR2 SVGIG (reference sequence). DNA for the CDR3: TGTGCCTGGGCTCGACAGCACACTGAAGCTTTCTTT. Residues: CAWARQHTEAFF. The full variable domain, rest sourced from reference TRBV30 and TRBJ1-1, is SQTIHQWPATLVQPVGSPLSLECTVEGTSNPNLYWYRQAAGRGLQLLFYSVGIGQISSEVPQNLSASRPQDRQFILSSKKLLLSDSGFYLCAWARQHTEAFFGQGTRLTVV.

The chain links TRBV21-1 to TRBJ2-7; TRBD2, the table's D call, lacks a check against the DNA. TRBV21-1 is assigned pseudogene status. The CDR3 spans 15 residues. CDR3 residues: CASSKTALEAGEQYF. CDR3 coding DNA: TGTGCCAGCAGTAAGACAGCCCTCGAGGCGGGGGAGCAGTACTTC.

V and J are TRBV18 and TRBJ2-1, with 8 nucleotides matching TRBD1. The CDR3 loop spans 13 amino acids. Trimming removed 3 bases from V and 7 bases from J; junction bases left unmatched: 2. From germline, CDR1 is KGHSH and CDR2 LQKENI. The CDR3 DNA follows: TGTGCCAGCTCACCCAGGGGGCAAAATGAGCAGTTCTTC. This gives the protein CASSPRGQNEQFF.

The chain recombines TRBV3-1 (or the pseudogene TRBV3-2) with TRBJ2-3, with D maybe TRBD1 (5 bases). V lost 1 base, J lost 7 bases, and 15 bases lay in between. This CDR3 region has 15 residues. Germline V gene sequence: CDR1 LGHDT, CDR2 YNNKEL (reference sequence). For the CDR3, the DNA is TGTGCCAGCAGCCAAGCCAGTCGACAGTCTAATACGCAGTATTTT. It is translated as CASSQASRQSNTQYF.

The chain uses TRBV2 and TRBJ2-4; D call uncertain. Germline CDR1 reads SNHLY; CDR2 reads FYNNEI. This CDR3 is 13 amino acids long. V lost 3 bases to trimming and J lost 8 bases, with 11 bases between them. CDR3 sequence: CASSDGVGDIQYF. DNA for the CDR3: TGTGCCAGCAGTGACGGAGTAGGTGACATTCAGTACTTC.

The rearrangement joins TRBV5-1 to TRBJ2-5, with 8 positions matching TRBD1. This CDR3 has 15 residues. V trimming: 0 bases; J trimming: 3 bases; junction bases outside the gene matches: 4. The germline V gene encodes CDR1 SGHRS and CDR2 YFSETQ. CDR3: CASSLGTGREETQYF. CDR3 bases: TGCGCCAGCAGCTTGGGGACAGGGCGGGAAGAGACCCAGTACTTC.

The chain is built from TRBV18 and TRBJ2-7, with 7 nucleotides matching TRBD1. In germline, CDR1 is KGHSH, CDR2 LQKENI. V lost 3 bases to trimming and J lost 6 bases; unmatched junction nucleotides: 2. The CDR3 is 12 amino acids. CDR3 in amino acids: CASSPGQIEQYF. CDR3 DNA sequence: TGTGCCAGCTCACCGGGACAGATCGAGCAGTACTTC.

This rearrangement joins TRBV6-5 to TRBJ2-7, with D unresolved. Germline V gene lookup returns CDR1 MNHEY and CDR2 SVGAGI. V was cut by 0 bases and J by 4 bases, with 10 bases left in between. The CDR3 extends over 14 amino acids. CDR3 sequence reads: CASSYSSSQYEQYF. CDR3 nucleotides: TGTGCCAGCAGTTACTCGAGCTCGCAATACGAGCAGTACTTC.

Details on this clone: The germline gene is not matched at one end of the junction; a read error may be the cause. The rearrangement links TRBV3-1 (or the pseudogene TRBV3-2) to TRBJ2-3; 14 nucleotides match TRBD2. Germline loops: CDR1 LGHDT, CDR2 YNNKEL (reference sequence). The CDR3 is 14 amino acids. The CDR3 sequence is CASSQDLGLAGGFF. DNA of the CDR3: TGTGCCAGCAGCCAAGATCTTGGACTAGCGGGGGGCTTCTTT.

V is TRBV11-1 and J is TRBJ2-3; maybe TRBD2 (6 bases). The CDR3 spans 16 residues. Germline CDR1 reads SGHAT; CDR2 reads FQDESV (reference sequence). Trimming pared 1 base from V and 0 bases from J, leaving 11 bases between. The CDR3 nucleotides read TGTGCCAGCAGCTTAGGGCCGGGAGCGAGCACAGATACGCAGTATTTT. As protein: CASSLGPGASTDTQYF.

The J gene is TRBJ1-5, the V gene TRBV4-1; 10 bases agree with TRBD1. V was pared by 4 bases and J by 7 bases, with 10 bases of the junction left unmatched. Germline V gene data show CDR1 as MGHRA and CDR2 as YSYEKL. The CDR3 covers 16 residues. CDR3 residues: CASSPTDRGRRQPQHF. In nucleotides, the CDR3 is TGCGCCAGCAGCCCAACCGACAGGGGGCGCAGACAGCCCCAGCATTTT.

V and J are TRBV30 and TRBJ2-5; perhaps TRBD1 as D (6 bases). The CDR3 sequence is 13 residues long. Germline V lookup: CDR1 GTSNPN, CDR2 SVGIG (reference sequence). The V end lost 0 bases, the J end lost 5 bases, and 10 bases lay between the germline ends. DNA of the CDR3: TGTGCCTGGAGTGTACCAGGGGTTGAGACCCAGTACTTC. Its translation: CAWSVPGVETQYF. Full variable domain (missing parts from reference TRBV30 and TRBJ2-5): SQTIHQWPATLVQPVGSPLSLECTVEGTSNPNLYWYRQAAGRGLQLLFYSVGIGQISSEVPQNLSASRPQDRQFILSSKKLLLSDSGFYLCAWSVPGVETQYFGPGTRLLVL.

The chain employs TRBV2 and TRBJ2-1; a weak D match, TRBD1 (6 bases). Germline V lookup: CDR1 SNHLY, CDR2 FYNNEI. V was cut by 10 bases and J by 6 bases, with 22 bases left in between. The CDR3 contains 15 residues. In DNA, the CDR3 is TGTGCCATCCCGTCCGTCAGGGGAGTGGGCAATGAGCAGTTCTTC. This gives the protein CAIPSVRGVGNEQFF. Based on the CDR3 plus reference TRBV2 and TRBJ2-1, the full variable domain is EPEVTQTPSHQVTQMGQEVILRCVPISNHLYFYWYRQILGQKVEFLVSFYNNEISEKSEIFDDQFSVERPDGSNFTLKIRSTKLEDSAMYFCAIPSVRGVGNEQFFGPGTRLTVL.

V and J are TRBV5-4 and TRBJ1-4; TRBD1 might be the D (5 bases). In germline, CDR1 is SGHNT, CDR2 YYREEE (reference sequence). CDR3 length: 13 amino acids. Trimming took 2 bases from V and 6 from J, leaving 8 bases between them. CDR3: CASSLGEDEKLFF. CDR3 nucleotides: TGTGCCAGCAGCTTAGGGGAAGATGAAAAACTGTTTTTT.

This chain uses TRBV6-5 with TRBJ2-7, with 11 bases that match TRBD1. Germline trimming cut 6 bases from V and 0 bases from J; bases unmatched to any gene: 1. CDR3 length: 14 amino acids. The germline CDR1 and CDR2 sequences are MNHEY and SVGAGI. CDR3 DNA: TGTGCCAGCAGGGACAGGGGGCACTCCTACGAGCAGTACTTC. Amino acids: CASRDRGHSYEQYF.